This T cell receptor (beta chain) originates from a study of response to subunit inactivated influenza vaccine. The study's findings and limits: Only a handful of new T cells, the authors suggested, are recruited with each seasonal influenza vaccination.

About this clonotype itself: Its antigen is not identified.

TCRdb re-called the RT-PCR reads with MiXCR, one entry per CDR3 protein. Here the sample spans 650,000 to 700,000 distinct CDR3 sequences, about 15% being singletons. V shed 7 bases and J shed 7 bases, with 10 bases lying between them. Germline V gene lookup returns CDR1 MNHNY and CDR2 SVGAGI (reference sequence). The CDR3 has 12 amino acids. This TCR was sampled from a man aged 45-65 years who received an inactivated influenza vaccine. The rearrangement uses TRBV6-6 and TRBJ1-4; TRBD1 might be the D (5 bases). Sequenced material: PBMCs from blood, taken approximately 13 days after vaccination. The CDR3 nucleotides are TGTGCCAGCACTCGAGGGGCTGAAAAACTGTTTTTT. It codes for CASTRGAEKLFF.